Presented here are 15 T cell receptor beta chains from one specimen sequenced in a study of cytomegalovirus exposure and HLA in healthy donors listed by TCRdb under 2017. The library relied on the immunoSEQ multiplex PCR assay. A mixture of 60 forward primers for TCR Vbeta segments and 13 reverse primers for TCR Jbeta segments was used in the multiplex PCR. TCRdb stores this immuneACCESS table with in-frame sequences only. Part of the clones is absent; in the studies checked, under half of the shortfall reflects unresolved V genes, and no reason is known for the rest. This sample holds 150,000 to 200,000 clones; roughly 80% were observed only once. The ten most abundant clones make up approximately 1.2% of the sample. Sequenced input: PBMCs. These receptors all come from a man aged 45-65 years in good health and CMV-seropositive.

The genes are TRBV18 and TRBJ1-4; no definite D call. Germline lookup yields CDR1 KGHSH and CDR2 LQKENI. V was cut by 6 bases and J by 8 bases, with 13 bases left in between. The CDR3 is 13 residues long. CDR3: CASSREAGEKLFF. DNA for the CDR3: TGTGCCAGCTCCCGGGAGGCCGGGGAAAAACTGTTTTTT.

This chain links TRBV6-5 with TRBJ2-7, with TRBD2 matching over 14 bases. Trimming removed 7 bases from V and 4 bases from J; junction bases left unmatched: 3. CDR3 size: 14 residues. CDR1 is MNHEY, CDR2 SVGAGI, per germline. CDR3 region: CASTGLAGGYEQYF. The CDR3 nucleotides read TGTGCCAGCACCGGACTAGCGGGAGGATACGAGCAGTACTTC.

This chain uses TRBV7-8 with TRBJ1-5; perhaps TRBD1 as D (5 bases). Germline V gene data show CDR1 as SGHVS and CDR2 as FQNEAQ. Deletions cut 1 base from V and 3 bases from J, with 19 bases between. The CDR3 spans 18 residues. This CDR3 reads CASSLGPWAGSFNQPQHF. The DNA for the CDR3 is TGTGCCAGCAGCTTAGGCCCTTGGGCAGGGTCTTTCAATCAGCCCCAGCATTTT.

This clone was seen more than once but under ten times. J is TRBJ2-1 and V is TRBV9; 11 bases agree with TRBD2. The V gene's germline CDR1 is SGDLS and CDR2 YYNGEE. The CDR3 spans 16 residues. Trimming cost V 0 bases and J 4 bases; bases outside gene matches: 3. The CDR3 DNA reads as TGTGCCAGCAGCGTAGGGGGACTAGCGGCTTACAATGAGCAGTTCTTC. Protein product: CASSVGGLAAYNEQFF.

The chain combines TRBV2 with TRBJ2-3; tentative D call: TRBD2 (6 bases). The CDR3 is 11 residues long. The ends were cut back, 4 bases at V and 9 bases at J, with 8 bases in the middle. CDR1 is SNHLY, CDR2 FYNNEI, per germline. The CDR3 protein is CASSAGGTQYF. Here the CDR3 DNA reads TGTGCCAGCAGTGCCGGGGGAACGCAGTATTTT.

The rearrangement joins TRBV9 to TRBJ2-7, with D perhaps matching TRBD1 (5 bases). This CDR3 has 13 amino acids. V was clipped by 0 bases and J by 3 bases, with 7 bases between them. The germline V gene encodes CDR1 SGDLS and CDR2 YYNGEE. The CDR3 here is CASSVAQGYEQYF. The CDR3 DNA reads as TGTGCCAGCAGCGTAGCCCAGGGCTACGAGCAGTACTTC.

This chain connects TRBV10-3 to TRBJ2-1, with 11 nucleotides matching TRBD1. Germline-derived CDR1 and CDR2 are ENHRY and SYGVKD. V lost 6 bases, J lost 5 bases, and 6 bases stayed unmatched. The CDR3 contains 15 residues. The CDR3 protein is CAIRGGQGVNNEQFF. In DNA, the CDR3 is TGTGCCATCAGGGGGGGACAGGGGGTAAACAATGAGCAGTTCTTC.

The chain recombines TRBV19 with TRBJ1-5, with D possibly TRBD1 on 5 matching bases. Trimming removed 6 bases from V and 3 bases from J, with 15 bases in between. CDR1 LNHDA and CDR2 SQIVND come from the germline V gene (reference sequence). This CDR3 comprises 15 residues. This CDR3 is CASRNRGGYNQPQHF. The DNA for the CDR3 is TGTGCCAGTAGGAACCGGGGGGGTTACAATCAGCCCCAGCATTTT.

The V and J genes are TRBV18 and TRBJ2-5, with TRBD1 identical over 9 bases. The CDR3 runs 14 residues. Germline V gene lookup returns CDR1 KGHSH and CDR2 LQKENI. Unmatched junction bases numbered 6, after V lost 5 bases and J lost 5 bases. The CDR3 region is CASSTGGAIETQYF. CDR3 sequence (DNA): TGTGCCAGCTCAACAGGGGGCGCAATTGAGACCCAGTACTTC.

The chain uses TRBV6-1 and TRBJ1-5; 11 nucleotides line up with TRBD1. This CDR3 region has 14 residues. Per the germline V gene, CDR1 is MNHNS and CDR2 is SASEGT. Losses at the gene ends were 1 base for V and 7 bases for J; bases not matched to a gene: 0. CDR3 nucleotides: TGTGCCAGCAGTGAAGGGACAGGGGGCCAGCCCCAGCATTTT. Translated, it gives CASSEGTGGQPQHF.

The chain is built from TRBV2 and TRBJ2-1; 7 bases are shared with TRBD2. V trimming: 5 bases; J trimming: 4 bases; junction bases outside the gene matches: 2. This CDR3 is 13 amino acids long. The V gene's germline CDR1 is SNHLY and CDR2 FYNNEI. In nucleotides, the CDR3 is TGTGCCAGCAGTACAGCGGGGTACAATGAGCAGTTCTTC. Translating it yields CASSTAGYNEQFF.

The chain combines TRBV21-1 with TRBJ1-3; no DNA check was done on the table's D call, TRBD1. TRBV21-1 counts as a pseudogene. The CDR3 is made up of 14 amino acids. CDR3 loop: CAARGQLSGNTIYF. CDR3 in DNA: TGTGCCGCTAGGGGACAGCTCTCCGGAAACACCATATATTTT.

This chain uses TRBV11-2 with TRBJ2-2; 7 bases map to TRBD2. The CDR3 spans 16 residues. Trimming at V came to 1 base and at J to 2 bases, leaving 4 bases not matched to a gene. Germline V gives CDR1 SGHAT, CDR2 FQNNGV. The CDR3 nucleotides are TGTGCCAGCAGCTTAGTGGGGGGGAGAAACACCGGGGAGCTGTTTTTT. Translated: CASSLVGGRNTGELFF.

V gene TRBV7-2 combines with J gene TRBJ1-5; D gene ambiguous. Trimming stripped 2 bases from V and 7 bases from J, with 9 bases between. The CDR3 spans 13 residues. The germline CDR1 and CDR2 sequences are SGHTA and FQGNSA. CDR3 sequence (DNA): TGTGCCAGCAGCTTATGGGGAGGACAGCCCCAGCATTTT. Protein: CASSLWGGQPQHF.

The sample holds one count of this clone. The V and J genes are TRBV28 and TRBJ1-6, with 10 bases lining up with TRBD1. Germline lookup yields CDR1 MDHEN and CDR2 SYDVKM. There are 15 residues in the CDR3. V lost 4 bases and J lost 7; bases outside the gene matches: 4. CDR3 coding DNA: TGTGCCAGCAGTTCGACAGGGGGCTCAAATTCACCCCTCCACTTT. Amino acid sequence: CASSSTGGSNSPLHF. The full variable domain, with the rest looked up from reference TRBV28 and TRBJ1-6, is DVKVTQSSRYLVKRTGEKVFLECVQDMDHENMFWYRQDPGLGLRLIYFSYDVKMKEKGDIPEGYSVSREKKERFSLILESASTNQTSMYLCASSSTGGSNSPLHFGNGTRLTVT.